This is a list of T cell receptor beta chains from one sample in a study of neurological immune-mediated disorders. TCRdb re-called the 5' RACE reads through MiXCR, storing one row per CDR3 protein. Of roughly 48,000 distinct CDR3 sequences in the sample, about an eighth were seen once. The source material was PBMCs. The receptors were gathered from a male donor with HTLV-1-associated myelopathy (HAM/TSP). The CDR3 runs from the conserved cysteine through the conserved F or W. A D gene is named only where the DNA matches it firmly. Size values are once, few and many counts, or a class for expanded clones, and some rows have none.

d_gene	abundance	v_gene	j_gene	CDR3nt	CDR3aa
-	many	TRBV7-6	TRBJ1-1	TGTGCCAGCAGCTTAGCGACGGACAGCTTCTTGAACACTGAAGCTTTCTTT	CASSLATDSFLNTEAFF
TRBD1	many	TRBV6-5	TRBJ2-1	TGTGCCAGCCAAGGGACAGGGGGCCGCGAGCAGTTCTTC	CASQGTGGREQFF
TRBD2	many	TRBV20-1	TRBJ2-1	TGCAGTGCTAGAGAACTAGCGGGGATGAATGAGCAGTTCTTC	CSARELAGMNEQFF
TRBD1	many	TRBV4-3	TRBJ1-2	TGCGCCAGCAACTCTCCGGACAGGGGGATTGGCTACACCTTC	CASNSPDRGIGYTF
-	many	TRBV29-1	TRBJ1-1	TGCAGCGTACAACAGGGGAACACTGAAGCTTTCTTT	CSVQQGNTEAFF
-	many	TRBV6-1	TRBJ2-5	TGTGCCAGCAGGCTCGGGGGCGGCGACACGGGGACCCAGTACTTC	CASRLGGGDTGTQYF
-	-	TRBV29-1	TRBJ2-7	TGCAGCGTCCTAACGCAGGCGGGGAGCGAGCAGTACTTC	CSVLTQAGSEQYF
-	many	TRBV5-1	TRBJ2-2	TGCGCCAGCAGCTTTGACAGGCCGAACACCGGGGAGCTGTTTTTT	CASSFDRPNTGELFF
-	few	TRBV18	TRBJ1-1	TGTGCCAGCTCACCCGTTTTGAACACTGAAGCTTTCTTT	CASSPVLNTEAFF
-	many	TRBV5-1	TRBJ2-3	TGCGCCAGCAGCTCATTTAGCGGAAACACAGATACGCAGTATTTT	CASSSFSGNTDTQYF
TRBD1	-	TRBV12-3/TRBV12-4	TRBJ1-5	TGTGCCAGCAGCCTGGACAGGGGACACAAGCCCCAACATTTT	CASSLDRGHKPQHF
TRBD1	many	TRBV7-3	TRBJ1-2	TGTGCCAGCAGCTTAAATGGACAGGCTTACGGCTACACCTTC	CASSLNGQAYGYTF
-	many	TRBV20-1	TRBJ2-7	TGCAGTGCTAGGTCCAGCTCCTACGAGCAGTACTTC	CSARSSSYEQYF